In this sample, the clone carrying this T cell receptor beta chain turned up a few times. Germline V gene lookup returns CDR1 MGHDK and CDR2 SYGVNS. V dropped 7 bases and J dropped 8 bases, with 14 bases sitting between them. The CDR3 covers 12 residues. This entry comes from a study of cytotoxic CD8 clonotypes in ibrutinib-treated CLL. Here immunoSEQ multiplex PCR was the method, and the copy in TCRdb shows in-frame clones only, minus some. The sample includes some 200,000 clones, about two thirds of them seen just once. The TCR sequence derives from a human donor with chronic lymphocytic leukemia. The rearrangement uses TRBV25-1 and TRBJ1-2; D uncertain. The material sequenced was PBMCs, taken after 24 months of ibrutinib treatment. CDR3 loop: CASTGNSRGYTF. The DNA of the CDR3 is TGTGCCAGCACCGGTAATTCCCGGGGCTACACCTTC.